Presented here are 24 T cell receptor beta chains from one specimen sequenced in a study of lymphopenia after photon versus proton radiotherapy. The protocol was immunoSEQ multiplex PCR, while the TCRdb copy is restricted to in-frame clones and leaves out a portion. The data contain 53,000 or so clones, around 83% of them singletons. Here the sequenced sample was peripheral blood, taken from a patient treated with photon-based radiotherapy. The receptors were gathered from a man aged 45-65 years with gastric cancer.

Comment on this clone: Possible read error: a much larger clone is one base away. The V gene is TRBV6-1, the J gene TRBJ2-7; D unclear. Trimming removed 2 bases from V and 2 bases from J, with 16 bases in between. The CDR3 has 16 amino acids. Germline loops: CDR1 MNHNS, CDR2 SASEGT. Here the CDR3 DNA reads TGTGCCAGCAGTGAAATCCTGGACCCGACCCCCTACGAGCAGTACTTC. Translation gives CASSEILDPTPYEQYF.

The rearrangement links TRBV7-2 to TRBJ1-1, with D possibly being TRBD1 (6 bases). Germline lookup yields CDR1 SGHTA and CDR2 FQGNSA. The CDR3 runs to 15 residues. Trimming took 5 bases from V and 4 from J, leaving 17 bases between them. CDR3 region: CASSATSGHLTEAFF. Written as DNA, the CDR3 is TGTGCCAGCAGCGCCACATCGGGACACCTCACTGAAGCTTTCTTT.

The gene calls are TRBV5-6 and TRBJ2-1; D is possibly TRBD1 or TRBD2 (5 bases each). V lost 4 bases and J 0 bases, leaving 14 bases between the germline ends. CDR3 length: 16 residues. CDR1 is SGHDT, CDR2 YYEEEE, per germline. CDR3 protein: CASSLGWGSSYNEQFF. Written as DNA, the CDR3 is TGTGCCAGCAGCCTGGGTTGGGGGAGCTCCTACAATGAGCAGTTCTTC.

The chain uses TRBV27 and TRBJ2-7, with 11 bases that match TRBD1. Germline V gene sequence: CDR1 MNHEY, CDR2 SMNVEV (reference sequence). The CDR3 length is 14 residues. V shed 6 bases, J shed 2 bases, and the junction held 3 bases outside the gene matches. CDR3 in amino acids: CASRLGQGAYEQYF. In DNA form, the CDR3 reads TGTGCCAGCAGACTGGGACAGGGGGCCTACGAGCAGTACTTC.

The V and J genes are TRBV9 and TRBJ2-1; 14 bases are shared with TRBD2. J gave up 8 bases and V 2 bases, and 6 bases lay outside the gene matches. From germline, CDR1 is SGDLS and CDR2 YYNGEE. The CDR3 extends over 16 amino acids. The CDR3 bases are TGTGCCAGCAGCGTGGCCGGGACTAGCGGGAGCCATGAGCAGTTCTTC. It specifies CASSVAGTSGSHEQFF.

The V call is TRBV27, the J call TRBJ1-1, with D possibly being TRBD1 (5 bases). Germline CDR1 reads MNHEY; CDR2 reads SMNVEV (reference sequence). The CDR3 has 14 residues. The V end was cut by 3 bases, the J end by 5 bases, with 13 bases between. The CDR3 nucleotides read TGTGCCAGCAGTTTGGTGGGGGATCGGACTGAAGCTTTCTTT. Encoded protein: CASSLVGDRTEAFF.

This chain uses TRBV19 with TRBJ1-1, with D maybe TRBD1 (6 bases). CDR1 and CDR2 (germline): LNHDA, SQIVND (reference sequence). The V end lost 1 base, the J end lost 4 bases, and 13 bases lay between the germline ends. This CDR3 has 15 amino acids. The CDR3 reads CASSIGSGAGTEAFF. The CDR3 coding sequence is TGTGCCAGTAGTATAGGTTCAGGGGCCGGCACTGAAGCTTTCTTT.

This clone was found a few times. The chain uses TRBV19 and TRBJ2-7, with D unresolved. Germline V gene lookup returns CDR1 LNHDA and CDR2 SQIVND (reference sequence). The V and J ends lost 2 bases and 5 bases respectively, with 4 bases between them. The CDR3 consists of 11 residues. CDR3 DNA: TGTGCCAGTAGTATACGGAACGAGCAGTACTTC. Its translation is CASSIRNEQYF.

This chain links TRBV18 with TRBJ1-2; 7 nucleotides line up with TRBD1. After removal of 2 bases from V and 3 bases from J, the junction contained 6 bases not matched to a gene. CDR3 length: 15 residues. CDR1 and CDR2 (germline): KGHSH, LQKENI. This CDR3 is CASSPSPRGDYGYTF. The CDR3 DNA follows: TGTGCCAGCTCACCATCCCCCAGGGGGGACTATGGCTACACCTTC. The entire variable domain, with the rest obtained from reference TRBV18 and TRBJ1-2, is as follows: NAGVMQNPRHLVRRRGQEARLRCSPMKGHSHVYWYRQLPEEGLKFMVYLQKENIIDESGMPKERFSAEFPKEGPSILRIQQVVRGDSAAYFCASSPSPRGDYGYTFGSGTRLTVV.

This clone was recorded once. The V and J genes are TRBV11-3 and TRBJ2-5, with 7 bases matching TRBD1. Germline V gives CDR1 SGHNT, CDR2 YENEEA. Trimming cost V 3 bases and J 5 bases; bases outside gene matches: 3. The CDR3 covers 13 residues. The CDR3 DNA reads TGTGCCAGCAGCTTCGACAGGGCCGAGACCCAGTACTTC. Translating it yields CASSFDRAETQYF.

The CDR3 region is CASGLNSKAAFF. CDR3 bases: TGTGCTAGTGGTTTGAACAGCAAGGCGGCTTTCTTT. V gene TRBV12-5 combines with J gene TRBJ1-1; the D is unclear. Trimming took 2 bases from V and 11 from J, leaving 12 bases between them. Germline V gene lookup returns CDR1 LGHNT and CDR2 FRNRAP. The CDR3 has 12 residues.

The rearrangement joins TRBV25-1 to TRBJ2-7; 9 bases agree with TRBD2. The V gene end was trimmed by 6 bases and the J gene end by 2 bases; junction bases not matched to a gene: 8. Germline CDR1 reads MGHDK; CDR2 reads SYGVNS. CDR3 length equals 15 residues. The CDR3 DNA reads as TGTGCCAGCAGCCCAGCTAGCGGGACCCCCTACGAGCAGTACTTC. This sequence encodes CASSPASGTPYEQYF.

The chain employs TRBV5-1 and TRBJ2-3; D unclear. CDR3 length: 15 amino acids. The germline V gene has CDR1 SGHRS and CDR2 YFSETQ. The germline V and J ends were trimmed by 2 bases and 1 base, with 11 bases remaining between them. The DNA for the CDR3 is TGCGCCAGCAGCTTAGCCGGAACCGGCACAGATACGCAGTATTTT. This encodes CASSLAGTGTDTQYF.

The chain couples TRBV19 to TRBJ2-3; TRBD1 matches at 8 bases. V trimming: 9 bases; J trimming: 1 base; junction bases outside the gene matches: 6. CDR1 and CDR2 from the germline V gene are LNHDA and SQIVND (reference sequence). CDR3 size: 14 residues. CDR3 loop: CASRQGMGTDTQYF. The CDR3, as DNA: TGTGCCAGCAGACAGGGGATGGGCACAGATACGCAGTATTTT. Together with reference TRBV19 and TRBJ2-3, the CDR3 gives the full variable domain: DGGITQSPKYLFRKEGQNVTLSCEQNLNHDAMYWYRQDPGQGLRLIYYSQIVNDFQKGDIAEGYSVSREKKESFPLTVTSAQKNPTAFYLCASRQGMGTDTQYFGPGTRLTVL.

The genes are TRBV4-1 and TRBJ2-7, with 10 bases aligning to TRBD1. Germline CDR1 reads MGHRA; CDR2 reads YSYEKL. The V and J ends lost 0 bases and 3 bases, in that order; junction bases with no gene match: 2. There are 15 residues in the CDR3. In DNA, the CDR3 is TGCGCCAGCAGCCAAGAAGGGACAGGGGACTACGAGCAGTACTTC. Residues: CASSQEGTGDYEQYF.

V is TRBV6-5 and J is TRBJ1-2; TRBD1 matches 7 bases. Germline CDR1 and CDR2: MNHEY and SVGAGI. The CDR3 runs to 13 residues. After removal of 0 bases from V and 8 bases from J, the junction contained 3 bases not matched to a gene. The CDR3 sequence is CASSYSTGMGYTF. The CDR3 bases are TGTGCCAGCAGTTACTCGACAGGGATGGGCTACACCTTC.

A few counts support this clone. This chain connects TRBV7-2 to TRBJ1-1, with D possibly matching TRBD1 (5 bases). Germline CDR1 and CDR2: SGHTA and FQGNSA. This CDR3 is built from 15 residues. V was trimmed by 2 bases and J by 0 bases, leaving 10 bases between them. CDR3 amino acids: CASSLPGTLNTEAFF. The CDR3 nucleotides read TGTGCCAGCAGCTTACCGGGGACGTTGAACACTGAAGCTTTCTTT.

The chain is built from TRBV29-1 and TRBJ2-3; 7 bases align to TRBD2. Germline values: CDR1 SQVTM, CDR2 ANQGSEA. The CDR3 runs to 15 residues. V gave up 4 bases and J gave up 0 bases; unmatched junction bases: 7. The CDR3 DNA reads as TGCAGCGTTGCCGGAGCGGGGACGAGCACAGATACGCAGTATTTT. It specifies CSVAGAGTSTDTQYF.

The rearrangement links TRBV5-1 to TRBJ2-7; perhaps TRBD2 as D (6 bases). This CDR3 region has 13 residues. Germline V gives CDR1 SGHRS, CDR2 YFSETQ. Trimming stripped 0 bases from V and 3 bases from J, with 7 bases between. The CDR3 sequence is CASSLVGGYEQYF. As DNA, the CDR3 is TGCGCCAGCAGCTTGGTGGGAGGCTACGAGCAGTACTTC. Based on the CDR3 plus reference TRBV5-1 and TRBJ2-7, the full variable domain is KAGVTQTPRYLIKTRGQQVTLSCSPISGHRSVSWYQQTPGQGLQFLFEYFSETQRNKGNFPGRFSGRQFSNSRSEMNVSTLELGDSALYLCASSLVGGYEQYFGPGTRLTVT.

This clone appeared a few times. The V and J genes are TRBV6-1 and TRBJ2-7; maybe TRBD2 (6 bases). The CDR3 is 15 amino acids. V lost 3 bases and J 1 base, leaving 13 bases between the germline ends. Germline CDR1 MNHNS, CDR2 SASEGT. The DNA for the CDR3 is TGTGCCAGCAGTGACGCCGGGACTGCTTCCTACGAGCAGTACTTC. It translates to CASSDAGTASYEQYF.

This clone occurred once. The chain recombines TRBV14 with TRBJ2-1; 12 bases fit TRBD2. The V gene end was trimmed by 2 bases and the J gene end by 15 bases; junction bases not matched to a gene: 29. The CDR3 extends over 21 amino acids. Germline loops: CDR1 SGHDN, CDR2 FVKESK. This CDR3 reads CASSQRQIGGGRLAGGVDRFF. CDR3 DNA: TGTGCCAGCAGCCAAAGACAGATTGGAGGGGGCCGGCTAGCGGGAGGGGTTGATCGGTTCTTC.

The rearrangement uses TRBV19 and TRBJ2-7; maybe TRBD1 (6 bases). The CDR3 length is 15 residues. CDR1 LNHDA and CDR2 SQIVND come from the germline V gene (reference sequence). V was clipped by 5 bases and J by 3 bases, with 17 bases between them. The CDR3 nucleotides are TGTGCCAGTAGTCCATTAGTCGGACAGCACTACGAGCAGTACTTC. Residues: CASSPLVGQHYEQYF.

This chain links TRBV6-1 with TRBJ1-5; TRBD1 matches at 8 bases. Germline CDR1 is MNHNS and CDR2 is SASEGT. Germline trimming cut 6 bases from V and 5 bases from J; bases unmatched to any gene: 9. The CDR3 length is 15 residues. Here the CDR3 DNA reads TGTGCCAGCAGGGTCGGTGACAGGGGCTATCAGCCCCAGCATTTT. It encodes CASRVGDRGYQPQHF.

The chain links TRBV15 to TRBJ2-6; D is unresolved. The CDR3 contains 12 residues. Germline V CDR1 and CDR2: LNHNV, YYDKDF (reference sequence). The ends were cut back, 5 bases at V and 4 bases at J, with 3 bases in the middle. CDR3 sequence (DNA): TGTGCCACCAGCTACGGGGCCAACGTCCTGACTTTC. Protein product: CATSYGANVLTF.